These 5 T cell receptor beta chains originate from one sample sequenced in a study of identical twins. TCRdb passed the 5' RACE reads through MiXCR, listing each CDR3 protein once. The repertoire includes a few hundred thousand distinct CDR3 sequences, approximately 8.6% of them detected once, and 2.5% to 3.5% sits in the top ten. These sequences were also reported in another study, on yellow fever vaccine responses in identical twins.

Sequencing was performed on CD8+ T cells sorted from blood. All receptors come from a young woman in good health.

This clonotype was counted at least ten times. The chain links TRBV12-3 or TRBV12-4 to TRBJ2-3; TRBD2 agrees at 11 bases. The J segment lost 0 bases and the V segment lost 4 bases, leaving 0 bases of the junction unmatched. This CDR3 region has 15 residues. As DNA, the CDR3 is TGTGCCAGCAGTTCTAGCGGGGGGAGCACAGATACGCAGTATTTT. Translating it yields CASSSSGGSTDTQYF.

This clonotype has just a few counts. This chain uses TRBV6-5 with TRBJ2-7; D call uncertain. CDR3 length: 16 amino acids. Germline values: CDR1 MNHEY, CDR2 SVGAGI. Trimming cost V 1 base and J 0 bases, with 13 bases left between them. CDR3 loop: CASSYFGAESSYEQYF. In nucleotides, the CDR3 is TGTGCCAGCAGTTACTTTGGCGCAGAAAGCTCCTACGAGCAGTACTTC.

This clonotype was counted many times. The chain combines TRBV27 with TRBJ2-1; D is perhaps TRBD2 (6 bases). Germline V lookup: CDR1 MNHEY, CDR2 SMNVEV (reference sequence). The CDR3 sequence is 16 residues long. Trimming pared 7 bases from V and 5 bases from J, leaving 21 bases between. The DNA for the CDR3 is TGTGCCAGCAACAGTCTCGGAGGGCGCCCGGACAATGAGCAGTTCTTC. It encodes CASNSLGGRPDNEQFF.

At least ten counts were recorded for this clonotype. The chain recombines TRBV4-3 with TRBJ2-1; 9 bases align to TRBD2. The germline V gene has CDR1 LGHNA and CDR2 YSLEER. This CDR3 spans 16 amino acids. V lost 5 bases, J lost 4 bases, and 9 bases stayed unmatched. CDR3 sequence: CASSMNLAGEYNEQFF. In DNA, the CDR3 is TGCGCCAGCAGCATGAACTTAGCGGGAGAATACAATGAGCAGTTCTTC.

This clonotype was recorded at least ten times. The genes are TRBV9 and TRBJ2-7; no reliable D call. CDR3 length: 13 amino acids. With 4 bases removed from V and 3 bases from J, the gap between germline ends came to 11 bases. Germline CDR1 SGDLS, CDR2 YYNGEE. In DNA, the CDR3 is TGTGCCAGCAGCCCTCGTGAGGACTACGAGCAGTACTTC. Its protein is CASSPREDYEQYF.